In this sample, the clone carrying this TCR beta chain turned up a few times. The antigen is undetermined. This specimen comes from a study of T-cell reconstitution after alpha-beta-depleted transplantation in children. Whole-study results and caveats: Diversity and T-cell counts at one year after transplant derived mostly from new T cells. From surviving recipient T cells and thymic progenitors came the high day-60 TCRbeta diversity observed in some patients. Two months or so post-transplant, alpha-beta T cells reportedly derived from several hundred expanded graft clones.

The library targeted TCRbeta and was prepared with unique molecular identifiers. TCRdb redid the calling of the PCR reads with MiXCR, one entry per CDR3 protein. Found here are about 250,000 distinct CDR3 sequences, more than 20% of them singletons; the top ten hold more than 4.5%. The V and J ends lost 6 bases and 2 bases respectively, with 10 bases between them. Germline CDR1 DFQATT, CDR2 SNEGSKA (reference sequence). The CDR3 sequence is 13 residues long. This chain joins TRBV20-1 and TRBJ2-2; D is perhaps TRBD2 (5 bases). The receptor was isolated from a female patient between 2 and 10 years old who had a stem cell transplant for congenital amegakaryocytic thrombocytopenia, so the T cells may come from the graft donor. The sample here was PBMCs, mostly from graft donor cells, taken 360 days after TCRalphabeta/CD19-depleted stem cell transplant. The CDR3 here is CSARTANTGELFF. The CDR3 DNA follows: TGCAGTGCCCGGACTGCTAACACCGGGGAGCTGTTTTTT.